These T cell receptor beta chains were read from a single sample in a study of blood T cell repertoires in COVID-19. The table came from immunoSEQ multiplex PCR; TCRdb's copy has only in-frame clones and leaves some out. The table has roughly 99,000 clones, over 75% seen once. Source material: peripheral blood. The receptors derive from a woman at least 80 years old with acute or convalescent COVID-19. CDR3s include the opening cysteine and the closing phenylalanine or tryptophan. The order of the fields is CDR3 DNA, CDR3 protein, clone size, J gene, D gene, V gene. The D gene is left open where the match is weak. Clone size is given for some rows only: seen once, a few or many times, or a class if the clone is expanded.

TGTGCCAGCAGCTTGGGGGGCGCCGACTATGGCTACACCTTC	CASSLGGADYGYTF	.	TRBJ1-2	.	TRBV5-5
TGTGCCAGCAACGGACAGGTCAATTCACCCCTCCACTTT	CASNGQVNSPLHF	.	TRBJ1-6	TRBD1	TRBV6-6
TGTGCCCTCGGGGAAGGCGGAATTGTTGAAAAACTGTTTTTT	CALGEGGIVEKLFF	.	TRBJ1-4	.	TRBV2
TGTGCCAGCAGTCCACAGAATATTTCACCCCTCCACTTT	CASSPQNISPLHF	.	TRBJ1-6	.	TRBV28
TGTGCCAGCCCCGCCCGGGACACCTATGAAAAACTGTTTTTT	CASPARDTYEKLFF	.	TRBJ1-4	.	TRBV11-3
TGTGCCAGCAGCTTGTTCAGGGCGAACACTGAAGCTTTCTTT	CASSLFRANTEAFF	.	TRBJ1-1	.	TRBV5-6
TGTGCCAGCAGTCACGGGGGGCAGGTCAATCAGCCCCAGCATTTT	CASSHGGQVNQPQHF	.	TRBJ1-5	.	TRBV6-5
TGTGCCAGCTTAGCCCCCGACTACGAGCAGTACTTC	CASLAPDYEQYF	.	TRBJ2-7	.	TRBV19
TGTGCCAGCAGCGCCAGACTGTCCACAGATACGCAGTATTTT	CASSARLSTDTQYF	.	TRBJ2-3	.	TRBV7-8
TGTGCCAGTAACACTTTAGCGCCGGCTAGCACAGATACGCAGTATTTT	CASNTLAPASTDTQYF	.	TRBJ2-3	.	TRBV19
TGCGCCAGCAGCTTGTACAGGGGAGAATCTATAGCGGAGACCCAGTACTTC	CASSLYRGESIAETQYF	.	TRBJ2-5	TRBD1	TRBV5-1
TGCAGCGTTGCCCACAGGGGTGGGAGCACAGATACGCAGTATTTT	CSVAHRGGSTDTQYF	.	TRBJ2-3	TRBD1	TRBV29-1
TGTGCCAGCAGTCCAAGGACTAGCGGCCGGGATACGCAGTATTTT	CASSPRTSGRDTQYF	.	TRBJ2-3	TRBD2	TRBV7-2
TGTGCCAGCAGTCCCCTTAGGGGCGGGGACTATGGCTACACCTTC	CASSPLRGGDYGYTF	.	TRBJ1-2	.	TRBV27
TGTGCCAGCAGCTCTAGCGGGGGGGCCACGAATGAGCAGTTCTTC	CASSSSGGATNEQFF	.	TRBJ2-1	TRBD2	TRBV7-2
TGTGCCAGCAGCTCTTGGACTAGCGGGGCGGTGGGTGTGGAGACCCAGTACTTC	CASSSWTSGAVGVETQYF	.	TRBJ2-5	TRBD2	TRBV5-4
TGTGCCAGCAGCTTAGGGGGACAGACTAATTCACCCCTCCACTTT	CASSLGGQTNSPLHF	.	TRBJ1-6	TRBD1	TRBV11-2
TGTGCCAGTAGTCCCACCCGCCTAGGATTCTCTGGAAACACCATATATTTT	CASSPTRLGFSGNTIYF	few	TRBJ1-3	.	TRBV19
TGTGCCAGCAGCTTATACAGGAACTATGGCTACACCTTC	CASSLYRNYGYTF	.	TRBJ1-2	.	TRBV7-2
TGTGCCAGCAGTTACTCGGGAGATGGCTACACCTTC	CASSYSGDGYTF	.	TRBJ1-2	.	TRBV6-5
TGTGCCAGCAGCCGTAGCGGGGTGGTGGCAGAGACCCAGTACTTC	CASSRSGVVAETQYF	.	TRBJ2-5	TRBD2	TRBV7-9
TGTGCCAGCAGGACCCTGGGACAAACCTCCTACAATGAGCAGTTCTTC	CASRTLGQTSYNEQFF	.	TRBJ2-1	.	TRBV2
TGTGCCAGTAGCGGACTCAGCTACGAGCAGTACTTC	CASSGLSYEQYF	.	TRBJ2-7	.	TRBV19
TGCGCCAGCAGAAGGGCCAGGGCGATCAATAATTCACCCCTCCACTTT	CASRRARAINNSPLHF	once	TRBJ1-6	.	TRBV23-1
TGTGCCAGCAGTATGAGCTCCTATAATTCACCCCTCCACTTT	CASSMSSYNSPLHF	.	TRBJ1-6	.	TRBV21-1
TGCGCCAGCAGCTTGGAGGCCAGTGGAGATGGCTACACCTTC	CASSLEASGDGYTF	.	TRBJ1-2	.	TRBV5-1
TGTGCCAGCAGTTTGGGGCAGAACGGTGGCTACACCTTC	CASSLGQNGGYTF	.	TRBJ1-2	.	TRBV12-3/TRBV12-4
TGTGCCAGCAGTCCCGGGACAGGGGGCCGGGGCTACACCTTC	CASSPGTGGRGYTF	.	TRBJ1-2	TRBD1	TRBV6-6
TGTGCCAGCAGCACCGGACTAGGTGGGCCGGGACATACGCAGTATTTT	CASSTGLGGPGHTQYF	.	TRBJ2-3	TRBD2	TRBV9
TGTGCCAGCAGCCAGACTAGCGGGGGGGACAATGAGCAGTTCTTC	CASSQTSGGDNEQFF	.	TRBJ2-1	TRBD2	TRBV3-1/TRBV3-2
TGTGCCTGGAGGCCCCCGGCAGGCTCAAATTCACCCCTCCACTTT	CAWRPPAGSNSPLHF	.	TRBJ1-6	.	TRBV30
TGTGCCAGCAGCTTGGCGGTAGATGAGCAGTTCTTC	CASSLAVDEQFF	.	TRBJ2-1	.	TRBV5-6
TGTGCCAGCAGCTTATCGGCTACAGGGGGCAATCAGCCCCAGCATTTT	CASSLSATGGNQPQHF	.	TRBJ1-5	TRBD1	TRBV7-2
TGCGCCAGCAGCCAAGACAGGGGCACTGAAGCTTTCTTT	CASSQDRGTEAFF	.	TRBJ1-1	.	TRBV4-1
TGTGCCAGCAGCTTAGTTTCGAGGGCCATATATTTT	CASSLVSRAIYF	.	TRBJ1-3	.	TRBV11-2
TGTGCCAGCAGCGCGGGACTAGCGGGGGGCCATTCCTACAATGAGCAGTTCTTC	CASSAGLAGGHSYNEQFF	.	TRBJ2-1	TRBD2	TRBV5-6
TGTGCCACCAGCAGAGATGGGACTAGCTCTGATACGCAGTATTTT	CATSRDGTSSDTQYF	.	TRBJ2-3	TRBD2	TRBV15
TGTGCCAGCAGTTCGACCGCGCAGGGACAGCCGGGCTACACCTTC	CASSSTAQGQPGYTF	.	TRBJ1-2	TRBD1	TRBV6-6
TGTGCCAGCAGCCAAGATAATGGTGGGCAGGGCAATCAGCCCCAGCATTTT	CASSQDNGGQGNQPQHF	.	TRBJ1-5	.	TRBV3-1/TRBV3-2
TGTGCCAGCAGCCCCTTCCCTCGGGGTAGGTACACTGAAGCTTTCTTT	CASSPFPRGRYTEAFF	.	TRBJ1-1	.	TRBV7-2
TGTGCCAGCAGTGCCCGAGGGACCGGCGGGGGGGGGACTGAAGCTTTCTTT	CASSARGTGGGGTEAFF	.	TRBJ1-1	.	TRBV6-1
TGTGCCAGCAGTGCCCTGACAGTGAACACTGAAGCTTTCTTT	CASSALTVNTEAFF	.	TRBJ1-1	.	TRBV2
TGCGCCAGCAGCCAAGTTCAAGGACAGGGATACGAGCAGTACTTC	CASSQVQGQGYEQYF	.	TRBJ2-7	TRBD1	TRBV4-1
TGTGCCAGCAGTTACTCCTCCAGGGGGAAGGGGACTGAAGCTTTCTTT	CASSYSSRGKGTEAFF	.	TRBJ1-1	TRBD1	TRBV6-2/TRBV6-3
TGTGCCAGCAGCCCCTCGGGACAGGGCGCCTATGGCTACACCTTC	CASSPSGQGAYGYTF	.	TRBJ1-2	TRBD1	TRBV7-2
TGCAGTGCTAGTCGCAGGGGGCAGTCCGGGGAGCTGTTTTTT	CSASRRGQSGELFF	.	TRBJ2-2	TRBD1	TRBV20-1
TGTGCCAGCCAGGTGGCAGCTGGACACAAATCCTACGAGCAGTACTTC	CASQVAAGHKSYEQYF	.	TRBJ2-7	.	TRBV6-6
TGTGCCAGCAGTGAAGGCGGGGGGGCGTTAGATACGCAGTATTTT	CASSEGGGALDTQYF	.	TRBJ2-3	TRBD2	TRBV25-1
TGCGCCAGCAGCCAAGATATAGGGGGGGTTTACAATGAGCAGTTCTTC	CASSQDIGGVYNEQFF	medium-sized	TRBJ2-1	.	TRBV4-1
TGTGCCAGCAGTCCCTCCCGACAGGCCTACGAGCAGTACTTC	CASSPSRQAYEQYF	once	TRBJ2-7	.	TRBV6-5